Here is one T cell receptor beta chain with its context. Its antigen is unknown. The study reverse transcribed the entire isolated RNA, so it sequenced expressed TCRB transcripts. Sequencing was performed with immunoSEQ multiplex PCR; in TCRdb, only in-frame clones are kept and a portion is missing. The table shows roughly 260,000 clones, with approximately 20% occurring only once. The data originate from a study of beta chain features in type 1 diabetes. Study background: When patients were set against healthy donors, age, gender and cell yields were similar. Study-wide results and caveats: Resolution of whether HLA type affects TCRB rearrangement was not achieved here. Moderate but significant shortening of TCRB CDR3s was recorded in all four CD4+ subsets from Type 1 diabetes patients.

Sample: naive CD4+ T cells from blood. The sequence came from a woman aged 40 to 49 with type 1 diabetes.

The CDR3 reads CASSPAPTGVSYEQYF. The CDR3 DNA reads as TGTGCCAGCAGCCCGGCCCCGACGGGAGTCTCCTACGAGCAGTACTTC. The chain combines TRBV5-6 with TRBJ2-7, with D maybe TRBD2 (6 bases). CDR1 is SGHDT and CDR2 is YYEEEE in the germline V gene. The CDR3 contains 16 residues. The ends were cut back, 4 bases at V and 0 bases at J, with 17 bases in the middle.